Listed below are T cell receptor beta chains from one sample, sequenced in a study of CD8+ T cells in alopecia areata. Measured with immunoSEQ multiplex PCR; TCRdb has only the in-frame clones, and not every one. Of 170,000 or so clones in the sample, around half were seen once. This specimen was CD8+ T cells sorted from blood, taken at week 24, from a patient treated with tofacitinib. These receptor sequences come from a human donor with alopecia areata. The CDR3 runs from the conserved cysteine through the conserved F or W. The D gene is left open where the match is weak. The size of a clone is reported for some rows only, either as once, few or many, or as a class for expanded clones.

>TRBD1|14|TRBJ1-6|TRBV4-1|-
CASNSGTGDMALHF
TGCGCCAGCAACTCCGGGACAGGGGACATGGCCCTCCACTTT
>TRBD1|14|TRBJ2-7|TRBV27|-
CASSLSNRGNEQYF
TGTGCCAGCAGTTTATCGAACAGGGGGAACGAGCAGTACTTC
>-|14|TRBJ2-2|TRBV4-3|few
CASSQVVATGELFF
TGCGCCAGCAGCCAAGTAGTGGCGACCGGGGAGCTGTTTTTT
>-|14|TRBJ2-6|TRBV30|-
CAWSPGSGANVLTF
TGTGCCTGGAGCCCAGGGTCTGGGGCCAACGTCCTGACTTTC
>-|12|TRBJ1-2|TRBV19|-
CASTTDNYGYTF
TGTGCCAGTACCACAGATAACTATGGCTACACCTTC
>-|12|TRBJ2-1|TRBV29-1|-
CSVRMKYNEQFF
TGCAGCGTCCGTATGAAATACAATGAGCAGTTCTTC
>-|14|TRBJ2-7|TRBV19|-
CASSPRGGSYEQYF
TGTGCCAGTAGTCCCAGGGGAGGGTCCTACGAGCAGTACTTC
>-|14|TRBJ1-2|TRBV7-6|-
CASSLDGSNYGYTF
TGTGCCAGCAGCTTAGACGGTTCCAACTATGGCTACACCTTC
>TRBD1|11|TRBJ1-4|TRBV6-5|-
CASRTGEKLFF
TGTGCCAGCAGAACAGGGGAGAAACTGTTTTTT
>-|15|TRBJ1-1|TRBV4-3|few
CASSQDKAMNTEAFF
TGCGCCAGCAGCCAAGATAAGGCAATGAACACTGAAGCTTTCTTT
>-|13|TRBJ2-3|TRBV6-5|few
CASWGGPGDTQYF
TGTGCCAGCTGGGGGGGGCCCGGAGATACGCAGTATTTT